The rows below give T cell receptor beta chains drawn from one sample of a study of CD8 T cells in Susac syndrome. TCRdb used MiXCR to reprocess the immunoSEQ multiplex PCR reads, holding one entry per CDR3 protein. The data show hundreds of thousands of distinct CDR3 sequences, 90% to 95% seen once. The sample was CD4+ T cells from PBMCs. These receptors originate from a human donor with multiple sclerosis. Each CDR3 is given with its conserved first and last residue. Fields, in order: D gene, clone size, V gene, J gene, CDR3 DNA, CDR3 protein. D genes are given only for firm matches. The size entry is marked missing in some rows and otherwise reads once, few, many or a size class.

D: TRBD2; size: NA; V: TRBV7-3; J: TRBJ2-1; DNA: TGTGCCAGCAGCTTAATTCACGGGGGAGGGCCAGAGTTCTTC; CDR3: CASSLIHGGGPEFF
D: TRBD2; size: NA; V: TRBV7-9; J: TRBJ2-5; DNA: TGTGCCAGCAGCTTGGGACTAGCGGAGTCGCAAGAGACCCAGTACTTC; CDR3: CASSLGLAESQETQYF
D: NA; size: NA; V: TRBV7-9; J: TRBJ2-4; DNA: TGTGCCAGCAGCTTAGCGCTGGGGGCAAATTCTCTAGCCAAAAACATTCAGTACTTC; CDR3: CASSLALGANSLAKNIQYF
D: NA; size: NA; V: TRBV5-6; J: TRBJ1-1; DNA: TGTGCCAGCAGCTTGTTACTGCGGAACACTGAAGCTTTCTTT; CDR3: CASSLLLRNTEAFF
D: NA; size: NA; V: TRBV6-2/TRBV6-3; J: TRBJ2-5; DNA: TGTGCCAGCAGCAATACCCGGACGGTGGGACAAGAGACCCAGTACTTC; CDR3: CASSNTRTVGQETQYF
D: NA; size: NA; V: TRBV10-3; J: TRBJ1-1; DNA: TGTGCCATCTGGGGGGGGGCCTACACTGAAGCTTTCTTT; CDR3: CAIWGGAYTEAFF
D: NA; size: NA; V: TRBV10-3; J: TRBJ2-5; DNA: TGTGCCATCAGTGAGACTGGGACCCCGCGCGCGGAGACCCAGTACTTC; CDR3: CAISETGTPRAETQYF
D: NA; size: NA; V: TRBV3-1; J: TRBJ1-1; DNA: TGTGCCAGCAGCCCCCGGTTGCGCACTGAAGCTTTCTTT; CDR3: CASSPRLRTEAFF
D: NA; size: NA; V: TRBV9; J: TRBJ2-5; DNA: TGTGCCAGCAGCCACCTGGAGACCCAGTACTTC; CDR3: CASSHLETQYF
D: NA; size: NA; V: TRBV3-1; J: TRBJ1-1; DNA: TGTGCCAGCAGCCCATTAGACCAGATGAACACTGAAGCTTTCTTT; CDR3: CASSPLDQMNTEAFF
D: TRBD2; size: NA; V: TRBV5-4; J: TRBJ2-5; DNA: TGTGCCAGCAGCCTCCGGACTAGCGGGGGGGCCGAGACCCAGTACTTC; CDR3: CASSLRTSGGAETQYF
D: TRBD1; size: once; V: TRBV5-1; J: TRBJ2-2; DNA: TGCGCCAGCAGACCAGGGGGCGACCCGAACACCGGGGAGCTGTTTTTT; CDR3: CASRPGGDPNTGELFF
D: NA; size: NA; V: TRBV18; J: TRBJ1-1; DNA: TGTGCCAGCTCACCGGGAAGTCGGACTGAAGCCTTCTTT; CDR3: CASSPGSRTEAFF
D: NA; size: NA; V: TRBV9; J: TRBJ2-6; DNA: TGTGCCAGCAGCGAGACCCCGGGGCCCTTCGGCTCTGGGGCCAACGTCCTGACTTTC; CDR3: CASSETPGPFGSGANVLTF
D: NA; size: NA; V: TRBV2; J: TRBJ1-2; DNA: TGTGCCAGCAGCCGCGGGGGACGCTATGGCTACACCTTC; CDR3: CASSRGGRYGYTF
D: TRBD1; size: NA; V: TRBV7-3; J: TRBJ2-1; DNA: TGTGCCAGCAGCCGTACAGGGGCCATGGTCTTC; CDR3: CASSRTGAMVF
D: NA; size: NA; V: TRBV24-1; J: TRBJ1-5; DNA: TGTGCCACCAGCCCCGCCCGGGGGCTGAGCAATCAGCCCCAGCATTTT; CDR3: CATSPARGLSNQPQHF
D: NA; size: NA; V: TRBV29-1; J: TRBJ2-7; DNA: TGCAGCGTTGAACGGGCAGGGAAAGACGAGCAGTACTTC; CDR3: CSVERAGKDEQYF
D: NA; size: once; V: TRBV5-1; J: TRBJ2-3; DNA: TGCGCCAGCACCCTGAGGGGTACGCAGTATTTT; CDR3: CASTLRGTQYF
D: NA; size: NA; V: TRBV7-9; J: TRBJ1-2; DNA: TGTGCCAGCAGCCATACCTCCGGGAATATCGTAATTAGCTATGGCTACACCTTC; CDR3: CASSHTSGNIVISYGYTF
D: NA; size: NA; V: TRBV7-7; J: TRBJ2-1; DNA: TGTGCCAGCAGCTTAGGGGCTGATCTCTACAATGAGCAGTTCTTC; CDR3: CASSLGADLYNEQFF
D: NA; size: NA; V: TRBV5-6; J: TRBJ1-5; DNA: TGTGCCAGCAGCTTGGCGGGTCGGAGGAGCAATCAGCCCCAGCATTTT; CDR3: CASSLAGRRSNQPQHF
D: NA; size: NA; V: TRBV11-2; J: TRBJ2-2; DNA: TGTGCCCATGGGGGGAACACCGGGGAGCTGTTTTTT; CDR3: CAHGGNTGELFF
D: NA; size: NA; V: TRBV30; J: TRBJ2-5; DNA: TGTGCCTGGAGTGTAGGGGTCCAAGAGACCCAGTACTTC; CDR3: CAWSVGVQETQYF
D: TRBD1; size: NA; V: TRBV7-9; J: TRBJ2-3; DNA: TGTGCCAGCAGCCAGAGGACAGGGAACACAGATACGCAGTATTTT; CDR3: CASSQRTGNTDTQYF
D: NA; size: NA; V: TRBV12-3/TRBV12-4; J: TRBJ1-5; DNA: TGTGCCAGCAGTTCGGCGGGTATCCTTAGCAATCAGCCCCAGCATTTT; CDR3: CASSSAGILSNQPQHF
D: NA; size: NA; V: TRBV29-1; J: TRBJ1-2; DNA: TGCAGCGTTCTCGCGGGACAACTGGGCTATGGCTACACCTTC; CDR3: CSVLAGQLGYGYTF
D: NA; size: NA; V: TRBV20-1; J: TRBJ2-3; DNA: TGCAGTGCTAGAGATCCGTCGGCCGGGGGGCAGTATTTT; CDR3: CSARDPSAGGQYF
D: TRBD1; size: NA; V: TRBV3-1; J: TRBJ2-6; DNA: TGTGCCAGCAGCCAAGGACCTGGGACAGGAGTCTCTGGGGCCAACGTCCTGACTTTC; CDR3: CASSQGPGTGVSGANVLTF
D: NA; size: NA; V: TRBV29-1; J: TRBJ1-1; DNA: TGCAGCGTCCATTCGGGGCTCGCTGAAGCTTTCTTT; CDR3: CSVHSGLAEAFF
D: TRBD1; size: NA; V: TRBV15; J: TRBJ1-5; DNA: TGTGCCACCAGCTCAGGGGGGGGGTTCAATCAGCCCCAGCATTTT; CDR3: CATSSGGGFNQPQHF
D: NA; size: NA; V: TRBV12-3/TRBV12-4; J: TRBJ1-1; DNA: TGTGCCAGCAGTTTGGCTGACCTCATGAACACTGAAGCTTTCTTT; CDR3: CASSLADLMNTEAFF
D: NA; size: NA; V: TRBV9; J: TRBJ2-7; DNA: TGTGCCAGCAGCGTAGACCACGGCCCCTACGAGCAGTACTTC; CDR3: CASSVDHGPYEQYF
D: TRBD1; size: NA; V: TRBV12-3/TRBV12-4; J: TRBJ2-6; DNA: TGTGCCAGCAGTCTCCGACAGGGGGCGACTGGGGCCAACGTCCTGACTTTC; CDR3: CASSLRQGATGANVLTF
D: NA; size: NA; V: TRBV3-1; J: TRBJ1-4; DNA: TGTGCCAGCAGCCAAGATGGGACCGGGACCCCAGAAAAACTGTTTTTT; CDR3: CASSQDGTGTPEKLFF
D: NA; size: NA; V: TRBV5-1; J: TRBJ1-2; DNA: TGCGCCAGCAGCACGGGTCTAGGGCAGGTGGGAGGCTACACCTTC; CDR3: CASSTGLGQVGGYTF
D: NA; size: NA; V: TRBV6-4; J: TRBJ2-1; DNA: TGTGCCAGCAGTAGGGAGGTCCTTGGGGAGCAGTTCTTC; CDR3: CASSREVLGEQFF
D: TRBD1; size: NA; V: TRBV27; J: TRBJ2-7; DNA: TGTGCCAGCAGGACTTGGGACAGGCTCTACGAGCAGTACTTC; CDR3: CASRTWDRLYEQYF
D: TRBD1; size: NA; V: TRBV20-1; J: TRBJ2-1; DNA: TGCAGTTCGGGACAGGGTGGCAATGAGCAGTTCTTC; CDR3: CSSGQGGNEQFF
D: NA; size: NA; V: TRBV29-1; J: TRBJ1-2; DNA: TGCAGCGTTGAAATGCGAGGGATATCTGGCTACACCTTC; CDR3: CSVEMRGISGYTF
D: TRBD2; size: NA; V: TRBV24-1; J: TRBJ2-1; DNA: TGTGCCACCAGTGATTTGGGGGGACTAGCGGGAGAACATGAGCAGTTCTTC; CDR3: CATSDLGGLAGEHEQFF
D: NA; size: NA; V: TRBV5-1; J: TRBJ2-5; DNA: TGCGCCAGCAGCTTGGGTACAAGCCAAGAGACCCAGTACTTC; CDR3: CASSLGTSQETQYF
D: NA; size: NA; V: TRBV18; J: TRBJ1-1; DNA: TGTGCCAGCTCACCACGGCTCGTAGACAACACTGAAGCTTTCTTT; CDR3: CASSPRLVDNTEAFF
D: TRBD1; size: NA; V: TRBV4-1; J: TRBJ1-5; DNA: TGCGCCAGCAGCCAACCAGGACAGGGGGTGTGGGGCAATCAGCCCCAGCATTTT; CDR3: CASSQPGQGVWGNQPQHF
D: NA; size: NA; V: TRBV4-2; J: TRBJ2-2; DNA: TGTGCCAGCAGCCAAGACGGGCCCGACACCGGGGAGCTGTTTTTT; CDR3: CASSQDGPDTGELFF
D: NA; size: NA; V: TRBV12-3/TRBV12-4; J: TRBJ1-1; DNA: TGTGCCAGCAGTTCTGGGTGGCGGGGGAACACTGAAGCTTTCTTT; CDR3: CASSSGWRGNTEAFF
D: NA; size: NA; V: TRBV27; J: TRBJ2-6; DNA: TGTGCCAGCAGTTTAAGTAGAGGAGGGGTCTCTGGGGCCAACGTCCTGACTTTC; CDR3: CASSLSRGGVSGANVLTF
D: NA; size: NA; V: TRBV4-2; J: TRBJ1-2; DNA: TGTGCCAGCAGCCGTAATCGGAATGGGCATGGCTACACCTTC; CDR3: CASSRNRNGHGYTF
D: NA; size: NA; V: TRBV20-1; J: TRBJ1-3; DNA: TGCAGTGCCCCTGAGGGGACCACTGGAAACACCATATATTTT; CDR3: CSAPEGTTGNTIYF
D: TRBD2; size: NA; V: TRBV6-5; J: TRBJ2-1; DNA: TGTGCCAGCAGTTACTTTGTTTCGAGCGGGGGGGCCTACAATGAGCAGTTCTTC; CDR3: CASSYFVSSGGAYNEQFF
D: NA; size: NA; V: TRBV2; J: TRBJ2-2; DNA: TGTGCCAGCAGTGGCAACAGGGCCGGAGAGCTGTTTTTT; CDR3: CASSGNRAGELFF
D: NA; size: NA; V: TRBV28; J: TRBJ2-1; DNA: TGTGCCAGCAAACCGGGGGCGCGATACAATGAGCAGTTCTTC; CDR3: CASKPGARYNEQFF
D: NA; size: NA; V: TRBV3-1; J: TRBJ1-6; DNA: TGTGCCAGCAGATCTAGACCCCCGGGTTCACCCCTCCACTTT; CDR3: CASRSRPPGSPLHF
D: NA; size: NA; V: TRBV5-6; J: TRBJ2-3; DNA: TGTGCCAGCAGCCCTTTGCGGCCAAGCACAGATACGCAGTATTTT; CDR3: CASSPLRPSTDTQYF
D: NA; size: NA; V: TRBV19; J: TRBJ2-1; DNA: TGTGCCAGTAGTATTTGGGGGGACGCCTACAATGAGCAGTTCTTC; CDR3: CASSIWGDAYNEQFF
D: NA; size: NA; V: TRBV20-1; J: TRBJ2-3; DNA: TGCAGTGCTAGAGTTGGGACGGGCCCCACAGATACGCAGTATTTT; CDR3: CSARVGTGPTDTQYF
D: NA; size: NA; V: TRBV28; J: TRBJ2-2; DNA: TGTGCCAGCAGCTCCCCCCGGGGCGCGAACACCGGGGAGCTGTTTTTT; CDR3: CASSSPRGANTGELFF
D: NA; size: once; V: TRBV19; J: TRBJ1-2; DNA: TGTGCCAGTAGTATAGCAGGGACCGGTTTTTACACCTTC; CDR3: CASSIAGTGFYTF
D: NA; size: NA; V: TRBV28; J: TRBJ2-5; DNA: TGTGCCAGCAGAGTCAGCCCGGGACTTCAAGATGGGACCCAGTACTTC; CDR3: CASRVSPGLQDGTQYF